Sequencing of this TCR beta chain was carried out in a study of T cells in localized non-small cell lung cancer. Overall study findings and caveats: Heterogeneity is still possible, as just one tumor region was sequenced. A median around 57 of the top 100 tumor clones appeared in adjacent lung.

Some clones are missing from TCRdb's copy, which holds only in-frame ones; the method was immunoSEQ multiplex PCR. The repertoire holds tens of thousands of clones, with just under 80% as singletons. The trim removed 1 base at V and 2 bases at J, leaving 8 bases unmatched. Germline V gene sequence: CDR1 LGHNA, CDR2 YNFKEQ. The CDR3 spans 18 residues. This clone was found a few times. What it recognizes is unknown. This chain uses TRBV4-2 with TRBJ2-5; 12 positions agree with TRBD2. The starting material was peripheral blood, obtained before any cancer treatment. The sequence came from a male donor aged 60 or over with stage II squamous cell lung carcinoma. The CDR3 DNA reads TGTGCCAGCAGCCAAGGGACTAGCGGGGCGATGTCTCAAGAGACCCAGTACTTC. Translating it yields CASSQGTSGAMSQETQYF.